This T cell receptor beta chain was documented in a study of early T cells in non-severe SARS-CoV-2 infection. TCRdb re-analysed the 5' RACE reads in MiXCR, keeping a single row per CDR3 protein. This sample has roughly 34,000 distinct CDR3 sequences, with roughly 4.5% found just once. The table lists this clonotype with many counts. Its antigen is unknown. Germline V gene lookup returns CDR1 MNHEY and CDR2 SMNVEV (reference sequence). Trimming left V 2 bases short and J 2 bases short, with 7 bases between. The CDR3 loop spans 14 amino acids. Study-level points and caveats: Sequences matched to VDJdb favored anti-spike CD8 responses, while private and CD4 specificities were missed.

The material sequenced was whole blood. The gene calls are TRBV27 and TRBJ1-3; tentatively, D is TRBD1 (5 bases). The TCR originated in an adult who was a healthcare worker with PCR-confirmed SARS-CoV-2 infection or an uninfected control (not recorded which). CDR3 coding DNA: TGTGCCAGCAGTTTAGTGGGGGCTGGAAACACCATATATTTT. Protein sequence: CASSLVGAGNTIYF.